Listed here is a single T cell receptor (beta chain). Its antigen is currently unknown. The data stem from a study of vaccination effects on CD4 cells after COVID-19. Study-wide context: Post-vaccine specimens were collected at a median of 72 days following the second dose.

Generated by immunoSEQ multiplex PCR, the TCRdb table keeps only in-frame clones and is missing some. The table lists 65,000 to 70,000 clones, approximately 76% of them singletons. Peptide-pool stimulation followed by sequencing identified expanded antigen-specific CD4+ clonotypes in the ViraFEST assay. Culture proceeded for roughly ten days, and CD4+ T cells were then isolated. The cohort was immunized with two doses of either the BNT162b2 or mRNA-1273 vaccine. Each culture well received some 1.9 million PBMC. These cells were then cultured in IMDM with 9.5 to 10 IU/ml IL-2 and 10 ug/ml peptides. Germline V gives CDR1 SGHTA, CDR2 FQGNSA. Losses at the gene ends were 4 bases for V and 5 bases for J; bases not matched to a gene: 10. This CDR3 spans 16 amino acids.

This sequence joins TRBV7-2 and TRBJ2-5, with 10 nucleotides matching TRBD2. The sequence was obtained from a human donor who received a COVID-19 vaccine. Material: CD4+ T cells from PBMCs cultured with HCoV-OC43 spike peptides, obtained after COVID-19 vaccination. Subset meaning: HCoV-OC43 spike overlapping peptide pool stimulation. DNA for the CDR3: TGTGCCAGCAGCTCATTAGCGGGGGGCGACCCCGAGACCCAGTACTTC. Residues: CASSSLAGGDPETQYF.